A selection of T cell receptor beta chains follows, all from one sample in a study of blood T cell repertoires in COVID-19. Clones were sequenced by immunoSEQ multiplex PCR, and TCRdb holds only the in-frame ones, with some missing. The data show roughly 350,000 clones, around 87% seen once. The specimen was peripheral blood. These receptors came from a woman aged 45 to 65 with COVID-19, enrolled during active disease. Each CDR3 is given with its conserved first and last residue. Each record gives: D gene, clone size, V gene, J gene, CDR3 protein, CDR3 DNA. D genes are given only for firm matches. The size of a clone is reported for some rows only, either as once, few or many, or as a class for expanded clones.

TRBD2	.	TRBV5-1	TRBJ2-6	CASRLTGGLLSGANVLTF	TGCGCCAGCAGGCTGACGGGAGGGTTACTTTCTGGGGCCAACGTCCTGACTTTC
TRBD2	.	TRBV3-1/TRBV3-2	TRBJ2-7	CASSQVSSGRPGYEQYF	TGTGCCAGCAGCCAAGTATCTAGCGGGAGGCCGGGGTACGAGCAGTACTTC
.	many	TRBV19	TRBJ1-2	CASSPGVVGYTF	TGTGCCAGTAGCCCAGGGGTGGTTGGCTACACCTTC
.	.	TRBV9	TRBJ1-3	CASSGQLFSGNTIYF	TGTGCCAGCAGCGGACAGCTCTTCTCTGGAAACACCATATATTTT
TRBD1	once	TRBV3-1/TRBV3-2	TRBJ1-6	CASSRKASGGSNSPLHF	TGTGCCAGCAGCCGAAAGGCGTCAGGGGGAAGTAATTCACCCCTCCACTTT
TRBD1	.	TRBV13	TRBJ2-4	CASSLKTSGTGVSNTKNIQYF	TGTGCCAGCAGCTTGAAGACTTCCGGGACAGGGGTGTCTAATACCAAAAACATTCAGTACTTC
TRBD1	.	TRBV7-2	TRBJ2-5	CASSLAGQGVVETQYF	TGTGCCAGCAGCTTAGCGGGACAGGGGGTCGTAGAGACCCAGTACTTC
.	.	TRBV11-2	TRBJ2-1	CASSLGRWAVSYNEQFF	TGTGCCAGCAGCTTAGGGAGGTGGGCTGTATCCTACAATGAGCAGTTCTTC
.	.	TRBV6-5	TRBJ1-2	CASSYQGYGYTF	TGTGCCAGCAGTTACCAGGGATATGGCTACACCTTC
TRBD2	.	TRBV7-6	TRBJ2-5	CASSSRSSGSGETQYF	TGTGCCAGCAGCTCCCGATCTAGCGGGAGCGGAGAGACCCAGTACTTC
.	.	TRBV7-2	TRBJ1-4	CASSPGETTNEKLFF	TGTGCCAGCAGCCCCGGGGAGACCACTAATGAAAAACTGTTTTTT
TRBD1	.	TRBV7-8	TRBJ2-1	CASSLRIAGQGVNEQFF	TGTGCCAGCAGCTTACGTATCGCCGGACAGGGGGTGAATGAGCAGTTCTTC
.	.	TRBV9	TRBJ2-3	CASSARDTQYF	TGTGCCAGCAGCGCTAGAGATACGCAGTATTTT
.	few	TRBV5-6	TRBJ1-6	CASSLGPGGNSPLHF	TGTGCCAGCAGCTTGGGCCCCGGAGGTAATTCACCCCTCCACTTT
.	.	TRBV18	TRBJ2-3	CASSPQASELTDTQYF	TGTGCCAGCTCACCACAGGCTAGCGAACTCACAGATACGCAGTATTTT
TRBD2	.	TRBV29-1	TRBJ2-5	CSVDGGDQETQYF	TGCAGCGTTGATGGGGGGGATCAAGAGACCCAGTACTTC
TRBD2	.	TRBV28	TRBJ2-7	CASSDSGWNYEQYF	TGTGCCAGCAGTGATAGCGGGTGGAACTACGAGCAGTACTTC
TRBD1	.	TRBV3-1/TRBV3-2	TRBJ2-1	CASSQVGAGTGAGSSYNEQFF	TGTGCCAGCAGCCAAGTTGGCGCCGGGACAGGGGCCGGTAGCTCCTACAATGAGCAGTTCTTC
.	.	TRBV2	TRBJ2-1	CASSTRRGDYNEQFF	TGTGCCAGCAGTACTAGGAGGGGAGATTACAATGAGCAGTTCTTC
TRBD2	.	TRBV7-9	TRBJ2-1	CASSSLTSPTSSYNEQFF	TGTGCCAGCAGCTCTCTGACTAGCCCGACGAGCTCCTACAATGAGCAGTTCTTC
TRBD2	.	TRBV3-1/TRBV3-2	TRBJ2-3	CASSQDFGASGRVMADTQYF	TGTGCCAGCAGCCAAGATTTTGGAGCTAGCGGGAGAGTGATGGCAGATACGCAGTATTTT
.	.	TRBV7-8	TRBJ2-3	CASSLAGPSTDTQYF	TGTGCCAGCAGCTTGGCGGGCCCTAGCACAGATACGCAGTATTTT
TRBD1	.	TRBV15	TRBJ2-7	CATSRPTGTGESNEQYF	TGTGCCACCAGCAGACCTACCGGGACAGGGGAATCTAATGAGCAGTACTTC
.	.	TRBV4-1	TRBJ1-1	CASSQGAGMGSTEAFF	TGCGCCAGCAGCCAAGGGGCAGGGATGGGCAGCACTGAAGCTTTCTTT
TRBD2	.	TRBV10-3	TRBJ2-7	CAIRGTSGDEQYF	TGTGCCATCAGGGGGACTAGCGGAGACGAGCAGTACTTC
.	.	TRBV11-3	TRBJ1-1	CASSLEVTRSTEAFF	TGTGCCAGCAGCTTAGAAGTAACGCGGTCCACTGAAGCTTTCTTT
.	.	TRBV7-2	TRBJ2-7	CASSSGRRGHVYEQYF	TGTGCCAGCAGCTCAGGAAGAAGGGGACACGTCTACGAGCAGTACTTC
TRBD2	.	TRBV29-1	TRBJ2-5	CSTGGVGEETQYF	TGCAGCACTGGGGGGGTCGGAGAAGAGACCCAGTACTTC
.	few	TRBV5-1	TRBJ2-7	CASSLTASYEQYF	TGCGCCAGCAGCTTAACAGCCTCCTACGAGCAGTACTTC
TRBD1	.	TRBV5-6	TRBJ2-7	CASGRAGTGYEQYF	TGTGCCAGCGGACGGGCCGGGACAGGCTACGAGCAGTACTTC
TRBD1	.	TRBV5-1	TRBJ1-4	CASSGGQGGEKLFF	TGCGCCAGCTCTGGGGGACAGGGGGGAGAAAAACTGTTTTTT
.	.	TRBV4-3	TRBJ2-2	CASSQEIPGAVLGELFF	TGCGCCAGCAGCCAAGAGATCCCAGGGGCTGTCCTTGGGGAGCTGTTTTTT
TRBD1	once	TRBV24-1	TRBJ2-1	CASGGRGRGEQFF	TGTGCCTCCGGAGGCAGGGGGCGAGGTGAGCAGTTCTTC
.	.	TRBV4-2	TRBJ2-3	CASSQVGSGGTDTQYF	TGTGCCAGCAGCCAAGTTGGAAGCGGAGGCACAGATACGCAGTATTTT
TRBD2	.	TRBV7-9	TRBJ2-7	CASSLNSGSLYEQYF	TGTGCCAGCAGCTTGAATAGCGGGAGTCTATACGAGCAGTACTTC
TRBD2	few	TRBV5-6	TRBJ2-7	CASSLDTGLAVDEQYF	TGTGCCAGCAGCTTGGATACGGGACTAGCGGTAGACGAGCAGTACTTC
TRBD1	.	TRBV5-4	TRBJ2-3	CASSAGGLSDTQYF	TGTGCCAGCAGTGCAGGGGGCCTTTCAGATACGCAGTATTTT
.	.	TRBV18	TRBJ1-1	CASSPGAEAFF	TGTGCCAGCTCACCGGGAGCCGAAGCTTTCTTT
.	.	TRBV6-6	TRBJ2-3	CASRDPTGRTDTQYF	TGTGCCAGCAGAGACCCGACAGGACGGACAGATACGCAGTATTTT
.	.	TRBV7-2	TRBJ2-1	CASSLVVASPNEQFF	TGTGCCAGCAGCTTAGTCGTGGCCTCCCCCAATGAGCAGTTCTTC
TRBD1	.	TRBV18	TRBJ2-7	CASSAGQGTYEQYF	TGTGCCAGCTCAGCTGGACAGGGAACCTACGAGCAGTACTTC
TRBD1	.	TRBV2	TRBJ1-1	CASSRDRGPGEAFF	TGTGCCAGCAGCCGGGACAGGGGGCCTGGTGAAGCTTTCTTT
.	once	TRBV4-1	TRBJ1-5	CASSQEVAVSGQPQHF	TGCGCCAGCAGCCAAGAGGTAGCGGTTAGCGGTCAGCCCCAGCATTTT
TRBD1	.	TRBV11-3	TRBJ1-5	CASSAGTGNQPQHF	TGTGCCAGCAGCGCCGGGACAGGCAATCAGCCCCAGCATTTT
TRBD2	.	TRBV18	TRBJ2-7	CASSPGLAGVEQYF	TGTGCCAGCTCACCCGGACTAGCGGGAGTCGAGCAGTACTTC
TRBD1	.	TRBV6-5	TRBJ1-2	CASSYIPGTGVFGYTF	TGTGCCAGCAGTTACATTCCCGGGACAGGGGTGTTTGGCTACACCTTC
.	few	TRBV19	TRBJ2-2	CASSDRGGFAGELFF	TGTGCCAGTAGTGACAGGGGAGGGTTTGCCGGGGAGCTGTTTTTT
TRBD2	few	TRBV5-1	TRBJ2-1	CASSLARGTSGRTTDNEQFF	TGCGCCAGCAGCTTGGCCCGAGGGACTAGCGGGAGGACCACGGACAATGAGCAGTTCTTC
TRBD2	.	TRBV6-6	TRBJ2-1	CASMRAGGPYNEQFF	TGTGCCAGCATGCGAGCGGGAGGGCCCTACAATGAGCAGTTCTTC
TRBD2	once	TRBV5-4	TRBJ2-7	CASSSTSSGAIYEQYF	TGTGCCAGCAGCTCCACCTCTAGCGGAGCAATCTACGAGCAGTACTTC
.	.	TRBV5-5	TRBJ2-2	CASSLAWEAGTGELFF	TGTGCCAGCAGCTTGGCGTGGGAGGCCGGGACCGGGGAGCTGTTTTTT